Below are 22 T cell receptor beta chains sequenced from a single sample in a study of prognosis after radiotherapy for stage I lung cancer. Amplification of the TCR beta CDR3 (from genomic DNA) was done by two-round multiplex PCR. Primers specific to each TRBV and TRBJ gene were used in first-round PCR. MiXCR was run by TCRdb on the multiplex PCR reads, yielding one entry per CDR3 protein. The data show around 30,000 distinct CDR3 sequences, 25% to 40% seen once. The material was PBMCs, obtained before or after stereotactic body radiation therapy (not recorded which). The receptors come from a donor over 45 with non-small cell lung cancer.

In regard to this clonotype: Only one base separates this from a far larger clonotype, so it likely reflects a read error. The chain recombines TRBV27 with TRBJ1-1, with TRBD1 matching 7 bases. This CDR3 spans 14 amino acids. The V segment lost 7 bases and the J segment 4 bases; nucleotides outside the gene matches: 9. Germline values: CDR1 MNHEY, CDR2 SMNVEV (reference sequence). The DNA for the CDR3 is TGTGCCAGCATCCGCAGGGGGGAGGGCACTGAAGCTTTCTTT. Protein product: CASIRRGEGTEAFF.

This clonotype was observed many times. The chain combines TRBV12-3 or TRBV12-4 with TRBJ2-1, with D uncertain. CDR3 length equals 15 residues. Trimming cost V 5 bases and J 4 bases, with 15 bases left between them. CDR3 in DNA: TGTGCCAGCAGTCTTTTATTCGGAACTTACAATGAGCAGTTCTTC. The encoded protein is CASSLLFGTYNEQFF.

The table lists this clonotype with many counts. The CDR3: CASSDPRTGDQPQHF. The CDR3 nucleotides are TGTGCCAGCAGTGACCCCCGGACAGGGGACCAGCCCCAGCATTTT. The chain is built from TRBV25-1 and TRBJ1-5, with TRBD1 matching 9 bases. The CDR3 runs to 15 residues. J was trimmed by 7 bases and V by 3 bases; bases with no gene match: 7. The germline V gene encodes CDR1 MGHDK and CDR2 SYGVNS.

In this sample, this clonotype turned up many times. The rearrangement links TRBV13 to TRBJ2-7; D ambiguous. The V end lost 4 bases, the J end lost 0 bases, and 19 bases lay between the germline ends. Germline values: CDR1 PRHDT, CDR2 FYEKMQ (reference sequence). The CDR3 has 17 residues. CDR3 bases: TGTGCCAGCAGCTCCAGGCGCGTGGACCGAAGCTCCTACGAGCAGTACTTC. Its protein product is CASSSRRVDRSSYEQYF.

In regard to this clonotype: This likely reflects a read error, since a far larger clone is one base away. The rearrangement uses TRBV6-2 or TRBV6-3 and TRBJ1-1; D remains unclear. This CDR3 is 13 amino acids long. Germline CDR1 and CDR2: MNHEY and SVGEGT. V lost 4 bases and J lost 5, with 11 bases in between. CDR3 nucleotide sequence: TGTGCCAGCAGTTGGGCAGGCGGGACTGAAGCTTTCTTT. This codes for CASSWAGGTEAFF.

Note on this clonotype: A much larger clone is a single base away; this may be a read error. This sequence joins TRBV20-1 and TRBJ1-1; a weak D match, TRBD1 (5 bases). CDR1 DFQATT and CDR2 SNEGSKA come from the germline V gene (reference sequence). This CDR3 spans 12 amino acids. The V end was cut by 7 bases, the J end by 5 bases, with 14 bases between. CDR3 nucleotide sequence: TGCAGTGTGGCAGGGTCAGGGACTGAAGCTTTCTTT. Residues: CSVAGSGTEAFF.

This clonotype has a handful of counts. One base separates it from a far larger clone, so it is likely a read error. The V and J genes are TRBV6-2 or TRBV6-3 and TRBJ1-5, with 8 nucleotides matching TRBD1. Looked up from germline, CDR1 is MNHEY and CDR2 is SVGEGT. CDR3 size: 14 residues. CDR3 sequence: CASSFSGGNRPQHF. The CDR3 DNA reads TGTGCCAGCAGTTTCTCAGGGGGCAATCGGCCCCAGCATTTT.

This clonotype was seen many times. The chain couples TRBV12-3 or TRBV12-4 to TRBJ2-2; 12 nucleotides line up with TRBD2. The CDR3 consists of 16 residues. V shed 5 bases and J 6 bases; nucleotides not matched to a gene: 7. CDR3 in DNA: TGTGCCAGCAGTCCCCGACTAGCGGGAGCTCCCGGGGAGCTGTTTTTT. It is translated as CASSPRLAGAPGELFF.

Ten or more counts support this clonotype. The gene calls are TRBV19 and TRBJ2-5; D is uncertain. The germline V gene has CDR1 LNHDA and CDR2 SQIVND (reference sequence). The CDR3 has 14 amino acids. Between the trimmed V and J ends, which lost 5 bases and 1 base, there was a span of 11 bases. CDR3 sequence reads: CASSYTAGQETQYF. The CDR3 nucleotides are TGTGCCAGTAGTTATACAGCAGGCCAAGAGACCCAGTACTTC.

This clonotype was detected ten times or more. The chain couples TRBV20-1 to TRBJ2-2; D gene unclear. With 6 bases removed from V and 5 bases from J, the gap between germline ends came to 10 bases. The germline gives CDR1 DFQATT, CDR2 SNEGSKA (reference sequence). The length of the CDR3 is 12 residues. The DNA for the CDR3 is TGCAGTGCCCTCCTAGGGACCGGGGAGCTGTTTTTT. As protein: CSALLGTGELFF.

This clonotype showed up many times. CDR3 region: CASSLRSGGAYGYTF. The CDR3 DNA follows: TGTGCCAGCAGCCTCAGATCCGGCGGGGCCTATGGCTACACCTTC. The chain links TRBV3-1 to TRBJ1-2; perhaps TRBD1 as D (5 bases). The CDR3 loop spans 15 amino acids. Trimming shortened V by 4 bases and J by 4 bases, and 16 bases separated the two germline ends. Germline V gene sequence: CDR1 LGHDT, CDR2 YNNKEL (reference sequence).

This clonotype was seen ten or more times. The chain joins TRBV24-1 to TRBJ1-1; the D gene is possibly TRBD1 (6 bases). V dropped 4 bases and J dropped 0 bases, with 11 bases sitting between them. This CDR3 has 15 amino acids. Per the germline V gene, CDR1 is KGHDR and CDR2 is SFDVKD. The CDR3 coding sequence is TGTGCCACCAGTGAGTTCGGGGGCATGAACACTGAAGCTTTCTTT. It translates to CATSEFGGMNTEAFF.

Worth noting for this clonotype: A much larger clone differs from this one at a single base, so this may be a read error. The rearrangement links TRBV15 to TRBJ1-1; perhaps TRBD1 as D (5 bases). Per germline, CDR1 LNHNV and CDR2 YYDKDF (reference sequence). This CDR3 spans 15 amino acids. The DNA for the CDR3 is TGTGCCACCAGCAGGGAACAGGCTCCGAACACTGAATCTTTCTTT. It specifies CATSREQAPNTESFF. The full variable domain, rest sourced from reference TRBV15 and TRBJ1-1, is DAMVIQNPRYQVTQFGKPVTLSCSQTLNHNVMYWYQQKSSQAPKLLFHYYDKDFNNEADTPDNFQSRRPNTSFCFLDIRSPGLGDTAMYLCATSREQAPNTESFFGQGTRLTVV.

This clonotype is termed medium-sized. The chain recombines TRBV19 with TRBJ1-5; D not certain. The CDR3 totals 12 residues. Trimming took 3 bases from V and 7 from J, leaving 7 bases between them. Germline CDR1 is LNHDA and CDR2 is SQIVND (reference sequence). CDR3 DNA sequence: TGTGCCAGTAGTATCTGGGGACAGCCCCAGCATTTT. It encodes CASSIWGQPQHF.

The chain uses TRBV18 and TRBJ2-1; TRBD1 might be the D (6 bases). Deletions cut 4 bases from V and 6 bases from J, with 10 bases between. CDR1 is KGHSH, CDR2 LQKENI, per germline. The CDR3 is 13 amino acids. The CDR3 DNA reads TGTGCCAGCTCACGACTGACAGGCAATGAGCAGTTCTTC. Translation: CASSRLTGNEQFF.

This clonotype was detected ten times or more. The chain has TRBV10-2 and TRBJ1-1; D call uncertain. This CDR3 has 13 amino acids. Germline CDR1 WSHSY, CDR2 SAAADI. Trimming took off 8 bases at V and 0 bases at J, with 10 bases between the two ends. The CDR3: CASRNPVNTEAFF. DNA of the CDR3: TGCGCCAGCCGCAATCCGGTGAACACTGAAGCTTTCTTT.

This clonotype was observed many times. V gene TRBV4-1 combines with J gene TRBJ2-7; 11 bases line up with TRBD2. V was pared by 0 bases and J by 1 base, with 5 bases of the junction left unmatched. Germline-derived CDR1 and CDR2 are MGHRA and YSYEKL. The CDR3 is 17 residues long. The CDR3: CASSQDRGTSGSYEQYF. The CDR3 nucleotides are TGCGCCAGCAGCCAAGATCGTGGGACTAGCGGTTCCTACGAGCAGTACTTC.

In regard to this clonotype: The CDR3 does not close with the conserved phenylalanine or tryptophan, likely indicating a read error. The DNA is omitted, as the CDR3 cannot be located on it reliably, and the CDR3 follows TCRdb's listing. This sequence joins TRBV6-4 and TRBJ1-1; no check of the table's D call, TRBD1, against the DNA was made. The CDR3 spans 13 residues, counting both ends. Germline V gene sequence: CDR1 MRHNA, CDR2 SNTAGT. The CDR3: CASSETLQGSLNS.

The sample holds many counts of this clonotype. The chain employs TRBV5-1 and TRBJ2-1; the match to TRBD2 covers 9 bases. The CDR3 covers 16 residues. Germline CDR1 reads SGHRS; CDR2 reads YFSETQ. V was pared by 1 base and J by 5 bases, with 7 bases of the junction left unmatched. The CDR3 reads CASSLLSGSVNNEQFF. The CDR3 DNA follows: TGCGCCAGCAGCTTGCTTAGCGGGAGTGTGAACAATGAGCAGTTCTTC.

This clonotype was found many times. The gene calls are TRBV7-6 and TRBJ1-2, with 9 positions matching TRBD1. Germline CDR1 is SGHVS and CDR2 is FNYEAQ. The trim removed 4 bases at V and 1 base at J, leaving 10 bases unmatched. This CDR3 has 17 residues. The CDR3 DNA follows: TGTGCCAGCAGCTGCCGGGACAGGGAGCATTATAACTATGGCTACACCTTC. Translated: CASSCRDREHYNYGYTF.

This clonotype was observed many times. V and J are TRBV20-1 and TRBJ2-7, with D possibly being TRBD1 (6 bases). Germline V gene sequence: CDR1 DFQATT, CDR2 SNEGSKA (reference sequence). The V gene lost 0 bases and the J gene lost 6 bases, with 18 bases spanning the gap. CDR3 length equals 15 residues. CDR3 sequence: CSARDSLRGFPEQYF. DNA of the CDR3: TGCAGTGCTAGAGATTCCCTTAGGGGGTTTCCCGAGCAGTACTTC.

Details on this clonotype: This sequence is one base from a far larger clone and is likely a read error. The chain recombines TRBV6-2 or TRBV6-3 with TRBJ1-5, with D perhaps TRBD1 (6 bases). This CDR3 has 19 residues. In germline, CDR1 is MNHEY, CDR2 SVGEGT. The V and J ends lost 6 bases and 1 base respectively, with 25 bases between them. CDR3 region: CASRNGGRGPEWSNQPQHF. The CDR3 DNA sequence: TGTGCCAGCAGAAATGGTGGCAGGGGCCCCGAATGGAGCAATCAGCCCCAGCATTTT.